A selection of T cell receptor beta chains follows, all from one sample in a study of blood T cell repertoires in COVID-19. The method was immunoSEQ multiplex PCR; TCRdb's version includes in-frame clones alone and lacks a portion of them. The sample records about 100,000 clones, about 87% being singletons. What was sequenced was peripheral blood. These receptor sequences come from a human donor with COVID-19, enrolled during active disease. The donor label of this sample is uncertain. CDR3s include the opening cysteine and the closing phenylalanine or tryptophan. A D gene is named only where the DNA matches it firmly. A clone size is listed for some rows: how often the clone was seen (once, few, many), or a class if it is expanded.

d_gene: TRBD1; abundance: NA; v_gene: TRBV2; j_gene: TRBJ1-2; CDR3nt: TGTGCCAGCAGTGATGGGACAGGGTATGGCTACACCTTC; CDR3aa: CASSDGTGYGYTF
d_gene: TRBD1; abundance: NA; v_gene: TRBV7-3; j_gene: TRBJ2-7; CDR3nt: TGTGCCAGCAGCTTGAACAGGGGGCCCTACGAGCAGTACTTC; CDR3aa: CASSLNRGPYEQYF
d_gene: TRBD1; abundance: NA; v_gene: TRBV9; j_gene: TRBJ1-2; CDR3nt: TGTGCCAGCAGCGTAGGGAGGGGGCCCGCCCTCTATGGCTACACCTTC; CDR3aa: CASSVGRGPALYGYTF
d_gene: NA; abundance: NA; v_gene: TRBV25-1; j_gene: TRBJ2-1; CDR3nt: TGTGCCAGCAGTCGGCAGGGGGGCAACAATGAGCAGTTCTTC; CDR3aa: CASSRQGGNNEQFF
d_gene: NA; abundance: few; v_gene: TRBV12-3/TRBV12-4; j_gene: TRBJ1-1; CDR3nt: TGTGCCAGCAGTTTACAGAACACTGAAGCTTTCTTT; CDR3aa: CASSLQNTEAFF
d_gene: TRBD1; abundance: NA; v_gene: TRBV18; j_gene: TRBJ2-2; CDR3nt: TGTGCCAGCTCACCCCCTGTCACAGGGGGCCTCGCCGGGGAGCTGTTTTTT; CDR3aa: CASSPPVTGGLAGELFF
d_gene: TRBD1; abundance: NA; v_gene: TRBV6-6; j_gene: TRBJ1-2; CDR3nt: TGTGCCACCTGGGACAGCACTAACTATGGCTACACCTTC; CDR3aa: CATWDSTNYGYTF
d_gene: NA; abundance: NA; v_gene: TRBV28; j_gene: TRBJ1-5; CDR3nt: TGTGCCAGCAGGGATGAGTGGGGGGAACTCCCTAGCAATCAGCCCCAGCATTTT; CDR3aa: CASRDEWGELPSNQPQHF
d_gene: NA; abundance: NA; v_gene: TRBV3-1/TRBV3-2; j_gene: TRBJ1-2; CDR3nt: TGTGCCAGCAGCCTCCGGGGGGCGGAGAACTATGGCTACACCTTC; CDR3aa: CASSLRGAENYGYTF
d_gene: NA; abundance: NA; v_gene: TRBV7-9; j_gene: TRBJ1-6; CDR3nt: TGTGCCAGCAGGAAAACCGGGGATTCACCCCTCCACTTT; CDR3aa: CASRKTGDSPLHF
d_gene: NA; abundance: NA; v_gene: TRBV29-1; j_gene: TRBJ1-4; CDR3nt: TGCAGCGCAATAGATTGGAGGTTAGGTGAAAAACTGTTTTTT; CDR3aa: CSAIDWRLGEKLFF
d_gene: TRBD2; abundance: NA; v_gene: TRBV15; j_gene: TRBJ2-7; CDR3nt: TGTGCCACCAGCTCCTGGGGGGAGGGAAGCTCCTACGAGCAGTACTTC; CDR3aa: CATSSWGEGSSYEQYF
d_gene: NA; abundance: NA; v_gene: TRBV7-8; j_gene: TRBJ1-3; CDR3nt: TGTGCCAGCAGCTTAGATTACAGCAGCTCTGGAAACACCATATATTTT; CDR3aa: CASSLDYSSSGNTIYF
d_gene: NA; abundance: NA; v_gene: TRBV7-2; j_gene: TRBJ2-1; CDR3nt: TGTGCCAGCAGTGAGGGTTACAATGAGCAGTTCTTC; CDR3aa: CASSEGYNEQFF
d_gene: TRBD1; abundance: NA; v_gene: TRBV3-1/TRBV3-2; j_gene: TRBJ1-2; CDR3nt: TGTGCCAGCAGCCTCCCCGGGACAGGGGGCTCGGGCTACACCTTC; CDR3aa: CASSLPGTGGSGYTF
d_gene: NA; abundance: NA; v_gene: TRBV9; j_gene: TRBJ1-2; CDR3nt: TGTGCCAGCAGCCCTGACGGACGGGGCTATGGCTACACCTTC; CDR3aa: CASSPDGRGYGYTF
d_gene: NA; abundance: NA; v_gene: TRBV5-5; j_gene: TRBJ1-5; CDR3nt: TGTGCCAGCAGCGGCCCGGAGGGACTAAATCAGCCCCAGCATTTT; CDR3aa: CASSGPEGLNQPQHF
d_gene: TRBD2; abundance: once; v_gene: TRBV2; j_gene: TRBJ2-3; CDR3nt: TGTGCCAGCAGTGAAGCTGGGGGACTAGCGGGGAGTGTAGATACGCAGTATTTT; CDR3aa: CASSEAGGLAGSVDTQYF
d_gene: TRBD1; abundance: NA; v_gene: TRBV6-5; j_gene: TRBJ2-5; CDR3nt: TGTGCCGGCAACCCGGGACAGTTGGGGGAGACCCAGTACTTC; CDR3aa: CAGNPGQLGETQYF
d_gene: NA; abundance: NA; v_gene: TRBV19; j_gene: TRBJ1-1; CDR3nt: TGTGCCAGTACACCGGGACGGGAGGGGACTGAAGCTTTCTTT; CDR3aa: CASTPGREGTEAFF
d_gene: NA; abundance: NA; v_gene: TRBV3-1/TRBV3-2; j_gene: TRBJ2-1; CDR3nt: TGTGCCAGCAGCCAAGACTCCAGATACAATGAGCAGTTCTTC; CDR3aa: CASSQDSRYNEQFF
d_gene: TRBD2; abundance: NA; v_gene: TRBV5-4; j_gene: TRBJ2-3; CDR3nt: TGTGCCAGCAGCTCAACTAGCGGCACAGATACGCAGTATTTT; CDR3aa: CASSSTSGTDTQYF
d_gene: TRBD2; abundance: NA; v_gene: TRBV20-1; j_gene: TRBJ2-1; CDR3nt: TGCAGTGCCGGGACTAGCGGGAGACAGTTCTTC; CDR3aa: CSAGTSGRQFF
d_gene: TRBD1; abundance: NA; v_gene: TRBV4-1; j_gene: TRBJ2-5; CDR3nt: TGCGCCAGCAGCCGTCCGGGACAGGGTCGGGAGACCCAGTACTTC; CDR3aa: CASSRPGQGRETQYF
d_gene: NA; abundance: NA; v_gene: TRBV30; j_gene: TRBJ1-2; CDR3nt: TGTGCCTGGACTGTCGGGGGCTATGGCTACACCTTC; CDR3aa: CAWTVGGYGYTF
d_gene: NA; abundance: once; v_gene: TRBV18; j_gene: TRBJ1-1; CDR3nt: TGTGCCAGCTCACCATTTACAGTCCAGCGGGGGACTGAAGCTTTCTTT; CDR3aa: CASSPFTVQRGTEAFF
d_gene: NA; abundance: NA; v_gene: TRBV6-5; j_gene: TRBJ2-7; CDR3nt: TGTGCCAGCAGTCTGGAGGAGCGTTCCTACGAGCAGTACTTC; CDR3aa: CASSLEERSYEQYF
d_gene: TRBD1; abundance: NA; v_gene: TRBV7-9; j_gene: TRBJ2-7; CDR3nt: TGTGCCAGCAGCCCGCGGACAGGGGGCGCTTACGAGCAGTACTTC; CDR3aa: CASSPRTGGAYEQYF
d_gene: NA; abundance: NA; v_gene: TRBV12-5; j_gene: TRBJ1-6; CDR3nt: TGTGCTAGTGGCCTGGACATCTTTCCCGGTAGAAGTTCACCCCTCCACTTT; CDR3aa: CASGLDIFPGRSSPLHF
d_gene: NA; abundance: NA; v_gene: TRBV7-9; j_gene: TRBJ1-2; CDR3nt: TGTGCCAGCAGCTTAGAAGGGACTCACATAGGCTACACCTTC; CDR3aa: CASSLEGTHIGYTF
d_gene: NA; abundance: NA; v_gene: TRBV2; j_gene: TRBJ1-1; CDR3nt: TGTGCCAGCAGTGCCGGGGAGGGCACTGAAGCTTTCTTT; CDR3aa: CASSAGEGTEAFF
d_gene: NA; abundance: NA; v_gene: TRBV18; j_gene: TRBJ1-5; CDR3nt: TGTGCCAGCTCACCCAACCCGCCGGGTACTCGGGGCAATCAGCCCCAGCATTTT; CDR3aa: CASSPNPPGTRGNQPQHF
d_gene: NA; abundance: once; v_gene: TRBV11-2; j_gene: TRBJ2-2; CDR3nt: TGTGCCAGCAGCTTGGGGGGGCCAGGGAACACCGGGGAGCTGTTTTTT; CDR3aa: CASSLGGPGNTGELFF
d_gene: TRBD1; abundance: NA; v_gene: TRBV5-4; j_gene: TRBJ2-7; CDR3nt: TGTGCCAGCAGCCGGACAGGTTACGAGCAGTACTTC; CDR3aa: CASSRTGYEQYF
d_gene: TRBD1; abundance: once; v_gene: TRBV3-1/TRBV3-2; j_gene: TRBJ1-3; CDR3nt: TGTGCCAGCAGCAATACAGGGGACGGAAACACCATATATTTT; CDR3aa: CASSNTGDGNTIYF
d_gene: TRBD2; abundance: few; v_gene: TRBV18; j_gene: TRBJ2-1; CDR3nt: TGTGCCAGCTCGCCTGGGACGGACGGGGGGGATGAGCAGTTCTTC; CDR3aa: CASSPGTDGGDEQFF
d_gene: NA; abundance: NA; v_gene: TRBV7-3; j_gene: TRBJ2-1; CDR3nt: TGTGCCAGCAGCCTCCAGGGCCGCAATGAGCAGTTCTTC; CDR3aa: CASSLQGRNEQFF
d_gene: TRBD1; abundance: once; v_gene: TRBV4-1; j_gene: TRBJ2-5; CDR3nt: TGCGCCAGCAACTCTCCGGGACAGGGGTTCGGCCAGTACTTC; CDR3aa: CASNSPGQGFGQYF
d_gene: NA; abundance: NA; v_gene: TRBV6-5; j_gene: TRBJ1-5; CDR3nt: TGTGCCAGCAGGCGGAAAAGCAATCAGCCCCAGCATTTT; CDR3aa: CASRRKSNQPQHF
d_gene: NA; abundance: NA; v_gene: TRBV11-2; j_gene: TRBJ1-3; CDR3nt: TGTGCCAGCAGCTTAAGAGGGACTGGAAACACCATATATTTT; CDR3aa: CASSLRGTGNTIYF
d_gene: NA; abundance: NA; v_gene: TRBV11-2; j_gene: TRBJ2-5; CDR3nt: TGTGCCAGCAGCTTAAGTTTGGTGGGGGGGCGGGAGACCCAGTACTTC; CDR3aa: CASSLSLVGGRETQYF
d_gene: NA; abundance: NA; v_gene: TRBV15; j_gene: TRBJ2-1; CDR3nt: TGTGCCACCAGCAGAATTCGGGACTCCCGCTCCTACAATGAGCAGTTCTTC; CDR3aa: CATSRIRDSRSYNEQFF
d_gene: NA; abundance: NA; v_gene: TRBV19; j_gene: TRBJ1-2; CDR3nt: TGTGCCAGTAGTATACCAGGTGCTGGCTACACCTTC; CDR3aa: CASSIPGAGYTF
d_gene: TRBD2; abundance: NA; v_gene: TRBV5-8; j_gene: TRBJ2-1; CDR3nt: TGTGCCAGCAGCCTTGCGGGAGTTGGCTCCAATGAGCAGTTCTTC; CDR3aa: CASSLAGVGSNEQFF
d_gene: TRBD2; abundance: NA; v_gene: TRBV7-9; j_gene: TRBJ2-6; CDR3nt: TGTGCCAGCAGCTCAGGTGCGGGGGGACTCAACGTCCTGACTTTC; CDR3aa: CASSSGAGGLNVLTF